A single sample is the source of the 12 T cell receptor beta chains below, sequenced in a study of post-analysis software for immune sequencing data. These receptors are not linked to any known antigen. Prepared TCR beta cDNA libraries contained unique molecular identifiers. TCRdb recomputed calls from the PCR reads with MiXCR, one row per CDR3 protein. The table lists about 810,000 distinct CDR3 sequences, roughly half of them singletons. Study outcomes and limitations: Controls had lower frequencies than patients of 4 or 5 TRBV segments, which included TRBV5-6, TRBV5-1 and TRBV20-1.

Sequenced material: blood. These receptors all come from a girl aged 10 to 17 with multiple sclerosis.

The chain joins TRBV5-5 to TRBJ2-3; D unresolved. The CDR3 is 14 residues long. Trimming took off 3 bases at V and 2 bases at J, with 10 bases between the two ends. From germline, CDR1 is SGHKS and CDR2 YYEKEE (reference sequence). CDR3 sequence: CASSSVPLTDTQYF. The CDR3 DNA is TGTGCCAGCAGCTCCGTACCCCTCACAGATACGCAGTATTTT.

This clonotype was detected a few times. V and J are TRBV20-1 and TRBJ1-2; 10 bases map to TRBD1. CDR3 size: 14 residues. In germline, CDR1 is DFQATT, CDR2 SNEGSKA (reference sequence). The ends lost 2 bases at V and 2 bases at J; junction bases unmatched: 2. This chain's CDR3 is CSARPGQGNYGYTF. CDR3 in DNA: TGCAGTGCTAGACCGGGACAGGGGAACTATGGCTACACCTTC.

This rearrangement joins TRBV4-1 to TRBJ1-2, with TRBD1 as a possible D gene (5 bases). The CDR3 loop spans 15 amino acids. V was cut by 1 base and J by 4 bases, with 13 bases left in between. Germline assignment: CDR1 MGHRA and CDR2 YSYEKL. CDR3: CASSQVSLGGYGYTF. In DNA form, the CDR3 reads TGCGCCAGCAGCCAAGTGTCATTGGGGGGCTATGGCTACACCTTC.

Only a few counts were recorded for this clonotype. The chain couples TRBV7-3 to TRBJ2-4; possibly TRBD1 for D (5 bases). From germline, CDR1 is SGHTA and CDR2 FQGTGA. Trimming took off 8 bases at V and 9 bases at J, with 17 bases between the two ends. This CDR3 spans 13 amino acids. Here the CDR3 reads CASAFRKGSIQYF. CDR3 in DNA: TGTGCCAGCGCGTTTAGAAAGGGGTCCATTCAGTACTTC. Complete variable domain (other parts from reference TRBV7-3 and TRBJ2-4): GAGVSQTPSNKVTEKGKYVELRCDPISGHTALYWYRQSLGQGPEFLIYFQGTGAADDSGLPNDRFFAVRPEGSVSTLKIQRTERGDSAVYLCASAFRKGSIQYFGAGTRLSVL.

This sequence joins TRBV21-1 and TRBJ2-7. TRBV21-1 is noted as a pseudogene. The CDR3 is 12 amino acids. CDR3 amino acids: CASSKGCYEQYF. DNA of the CDR3: TGTGCCAGCAGCAAAGGCTGTTACGAGCAGTACTTC.

This clonotype was detected a few times. This chain links TRBV20-1 with TRBJ2-7; 9 bases are a match to TRBD2. TRBJ2-4 explains the end of the DNA better; the J call may be wrong. The germline gives CDR1 DFQATT, CDR2 SNEGSKA (reference sequence). CDR3 length: 16 amino acids. The CDR3 DNA follows: TGCAGTGCCAGCAAGGGAGCGGGAGGACCTCAGGACATTCAGTACTTC. It yields the protein CSASKGAGGPQDIQYF.

The rearrangement uses TRBV9 and TRBJ2-3; perhaps TRBD1 as D (6 bases). V lost 4 bases, J lost 5 bases, and 11 bases lay in between. Germline V CDR1 and CDR2: SGDLS, YYNGEE. CDR3 size: 13 residues. The CDR3 loop is CASSKQGVDTQYF. The DNA for the CDR3 is TGTGCCAGCAGCAAACAGGGAGTAGATACGCAGTATTTT.

This clonotype was counted only a few times. The V call is TRBV12-5, the J call TRBJ2-1; no clear D gene. The CDR3 length is 12 residues. Looked up from germline, CDR1 is LGHNT and CDR2 is FRNRAP. Trimming left V 0 bases short and J 12 bases short, with 9 bases between. In nucleotides, the CDR3 is TGTGCTAGTGGTTTGGTCAGACCCCTGCAGTTCTTC. It specifies CASGLVRPLQFF.

The chain employs TRBV10-3 and TRBJ2-7; D could derive from TRBD1 or TRBD2 (7 bases each). The V gene's germline CDR1 is ENHRY and CDR2 SYGVKD. V was trimmed by 3 bases and J by 7 bases, leaving 16 bases between them. The CDR3 totals 14 residues. The CDR3 loop is CAISEGRGRGEQYF. CDR3 nucleotides: TGTGCCATCAGTGAAGGGAGGGGGCGCGGGGAGCAGTACTTC.

V and J are TRBV6-4 and TRBJ2-3; 10 bases fit TRBD2. The junction had 8 bases not matched to a gene; V was cut back by 2 bases and J by 6 bases. CDR3 length: 16 amino acids. Germline V gene sequence: CDR1 MRHNA, CDR2 SNTAGT. DNA for the CDR3: TGTGCCAGCAGTGACGGAAGCGGGGGGGCCTCGGATACGCAGTATTTT. Translation gives CASSDGSGGASDTQYF.

This clonotype was counted between two and nine times. The CDR3 region is CASSVVGGEGYTF. The CDR3 nucleotides are TGTGCCAGCAGCGTAGTCGGAGGGGAGGGCTACACCTTC. The chain is built from TRBV9 and TRBJ1-2; possibly TRBD1 for D (5 bases). The germline V and J ends were trimmed by 0 bases and 8 bases, with 11 bases remaining between them. The CDR3 runs to 13 residues. Per the germline V gene, CDR1 is SGDLS and CDR2 is YYNGEE.

This clonotype was detected once. V and J are TRBV5-1 and TRBJ2-7; 11 bases match TRBD2. CDR1 SGHRS and CDR2 YFSETQ come from the germline V gene. Trimming removed 3 bases from V and 6 bases from J; junction bases left unmatched: 11. The CDR3 contains 16 residues. CDR3 protein: CASSWNVLAGAGEQYF. The CDR3 bases are TGCGCCAGCAGCTGGAACGTACTAGCGGGAGCCGGCGAGCAGTACTTC.